This is a list of T cell receptor beta chains from one sample in a study of T cells after yellow fever vaccination. In TCRdb, the 5' RACE reads were re-called with MiXCR into one record per CDR3 protein. Among over 70,000 distinct CDR3 sequences, about 7.7% were seen once, and the ten largest hold roughly two fifths. Material: CD8+ T cells sorted from PBMCs, obtained on the day of the yellow fever booster vaccination. All receptors derive from a man under 40 who received the YFV17D yellow fever vaccine. CDR3s include the opening cysteine and the closing phenylalanine or tryptophan. D genes are given only for firm matches. Clone size is given for some rows only: seen once, a few or many times, or a class if the clone is expanded.

D: -
J: TRBJ1-1
V: TRBV28
size: many
CDR3: CASSSNRESDTEAFF
DNA: TGTGCCAGCAGTTCCAACAGGGAGTCGGACACTGAAGCTTTCTTT

D: -
J: TRBJ2-7
V: TRBV29-1
size: many
CDR3: CSVVEGVDEQYF
DNA: TGCAGCGTTGTCGAAGGGGTAGACGAGCAGTACTTC

D: -
J: TRBJ2-1
V: TRBV25-1
size: -
CDR3: CASSETDFQNEQFF
DNA: TGTGCCAGCAGTGAAACCGATTTTCAGAATGAGCAGTTCTTC

D: -
J: TRBJ2-1
V: TRBV5-6
size: many
CDR3: CASSLVGDYNEQFF
DNA: TGTGCCAGCAGCTTGGTGGGCGACTACAATGAGCAGTTCTTC

D: TRBD2
J: TRBJ2-7
V: TRBV5-4
size: few
CDR3: CASSPTGTSKEGEQYF
DNA: TGTGCCAGCAGCCCTACGGGGACTAGCAAGGAAGGCGAGCAGTACTTC

D: -
J: TRBJ1-1
V: TRBV10-3
size: few
CDR3: CAIRSPEGGGEAFF
DNA: TGTGCCATCAGAAGTCCAGAAGGGGGAGGTGAAGCTTTCTTT

D: TRBD2
J: TRBJ2-1
V: TRBV13
size: few
CDR3: CASSLASGFSYNEQFF
DNA: TGTGCCAGCAGCTTAGCTAGCGGCTTTTCCTACAATGAGCAGTTCTTC

D: -
J: TRBJ2-7
V: TRBV5-1
size: -
CDR3: CASSSRGAGRIFEQYF
DNA: TGCGCCAGCAGCTCCCGAGGTGCGGGAAGGATCTTCGAGCAGTACTTC

D: -
J: TRBJ2-5
V: TRBV25-1
size: -
CDR3: CASSPTVKETQYF
DNA: TGTGCCAGCAGTCCGACAGTGAAAGAGACCCAGTACTTC

D: TRBD1
J: TRBJ2-7
V: TRBV7-8
size: -
CDR3: CASSNGTGAYEQYF
DNA: TGTGCCAGCAGCAACGGGACAGGGGCCTACGAGCAGTACTTC

D: TRBD2
J: TRBJ2-7
V: TRBV2
size: -
CDR3: CASIGLAGAGEQYF
DNA: TGTGCCAGCATTGGACTAGCGGGAGCCGGCGAGCAGTACTTC

D: TRBD1
J: TRBJ2-7
V: TRBV2
size: few
CDR3: CASSGFGQGITYEQYF
DNA: TGTGCCAGCAGTGGGTTCGGACAGGGCATCACCTACGAGCAGTACTTC

D: -
J: TRBJ2-1
V: TRBV20-1
size: many
CDR3: CSASSPTSQVNEQFF
DNA: TGCAGTGCTAGCAGCCCTACTAGTCAGGTCAATGAGCAGTTCTTC

D: -
J: TRBJ2-1
V: TRBV6-2/TRBV6-3
size: few
CDR3: CASKNGASEYNEQFF
DNA: TGTGCCAGCAAGAATGGGGCTAGCGAGTACAATGAGCAGTTCTTC

D: -
J: TRBJ2-1
V: TRBV10-1
size: many
CDR3: CASSPVVGVNEQFF
DNA: TGCGCCAGCAGCCCGGTGGTAGGCGTGAATGAGCAGTTCTTC

D: -
J: TRBJ1-2
V: TRBV12-3/TRBV12-4
size: -
CDR3: CASSASPVDGYTF
DNA: TGTGCCAGCAGCGCCTCCCCTGTGGACGGCTACACCTTC

D: -
J: TRBJ1-2
V: TRBV27
size: -
CDR3: CASSSSNYGYTF
DNA: TGTGCCAGCAGTTCGTCCAACTATGGCTACACCTTC

D: -
J: TRBJ1-5
V: TRBV5-6
size: -
CDR3: CASSNGRRNQPQHF
DNA: TGTGCCAGCAGCAATGGACGACGCAATCAGCCCCAGCATTTT

D: -
J: TRBJ2-4
V: TRBV7-6
size: -
CDR3: CASSLGPGGPENIQYF
DNA: TGTGCCAGCAGCTTAGGGCCCGGCGGCCCCGAAAACATTCAGTACTTC

D: -
J: TRBJ1-2
V: TRBV7-2
size: few
CDR3: CASSWGTKGYTF
DNA: TGTGCCAGCAGCTGGGGGACGAAAGGCTACACCTTC

D: -
J: TRBJ2-1
V: TRBV6-2/TRBV6-3
size: few
CDR3: CASSSRGANEQFF
DNA: TGTGCCAGCAGTTCAAGGGGGGCGAATGAGCAGTTCTTC

D: -
J: TRBJ2-3
V: TRBV20-1
size: many
CDR3: CSASPRAFTDTQYF
DNA: TGCAGTGCTAGTCCCCGGGCGTTTACAGATACGCAGTATTTT

D: -
J: TRBJ1-6
V: TRBV7-2
size: few
CDR3: CASSPTLKTVLLHF
DNA: TGTGCCAGCAGCCCAACCTTAAAGACGGTTCTCCTCCACTTT

D: TRBD2
J: TRBJ2-3
V: TRBV15
size: -
CDR3: CATSNSLAAREDTQYF
DNA: TGTGCCACCAGCAATTCACTAGCGGCCCGGGAAGATACGCAGTATTTT

D: -
J: TRBJ2-2
V: TRBV12-3/TRBV12-4
size: few
CDR3: CASSPITVNTGELFF
DNA: TGTGCCAGCAGCCCAATCACGGTGAACACCGGGGAGCTGTTTTTT

D: TRBD2
J: TRBJ2-1
V: TRBV9
size: many
CDR3: CASSETSGFYNEQFF
DNA: TGTGCCAGCAGCGAGACTAGCGGGTTCTACAATGAGCAGTTCTTC